Below, 31 T cell receptor beta chains from the same sample are listed, as sequenced in a study of OX40 agonist ivuxolimab in advanced cancers. TCRdb's table, derived via immunoSEQ multiplex PCR, lists solely in-frame clones and lacks some. The profile shows around 90,000 clones, roughly 86% of them singletons. The source was CD4+ or CD8+ T cells sorted from blood, collected in a trial of the OX40 agonist ivuxolimab. Receptors were obtained from an adult with an advanced solid tumor such as melanoma, head and neck, liver or kidney cancer.

V is TRBV6-4 and J is TRBJ2-1; possible D gene TRBD2, 5 bases. The CDR3 runs to 15 residues. The germline V and J ends were trimmed by 2 bases and 1 base, with 9 bases remaining between them. Germline V gene data show CDR1 as MRHNA and CDR2 as SNTAGT. CDR3 sequence: CASSDEGHSYNEQFF. DNA for the CDR3: TGTGCCAGCAGTGACGAGGGCCATTCCTACAATGAGCAGTTCTTC.

The J gene is TRBJ2-1, the V gene TRBV7-9, with 14 bases identical to TRBD2. J was trimmed by 7 bases and V by 2 bases; bases with no gene match: 10. The germline V gene encodes CDR1 SEHNR and CDR2 FQNEAQ (reference sequence). This CDR3 comprises 18 residues. CDR3 in amino acids: CASSLPPPGLAGVNEQFF. In DNA form, the CDR3 reads TGTGCCAGCAGCTTACCACCGCCGGGACTAGCGGGAGTAAATGAGCAGTTCTTC.

The CDR3 DNA is TGCAGCGTTGGGGGACTAGCGGGAGTCTCGGAGCAGTACTTC. This encodes CSVGGLAGVSEQYF. This sequence joins TRBV29-1 and TRBJ2-7; 14 bases fit TRBD2. Germline values: CDR1 SQVTM, CDR2 ANQGSEA. CDR3 length equals 14 residues. The V and J ends lost 4 bases and 7 bases, in that order; junction bases with no gene match: 6.

The genes are TRBV5-1 and TRBJ1-4; 7 bases agree with TRBD1. V was clipped by 4 bases and J by 7 bases; unmatched bases: 7. This CDR3 comprises 14 residues. The germline V gene encodes CDR1 SGHRS and CDR2 YFSETQ. The CDR3 protein is CASSLGGSGEKLFF. The DNA for the CDR3 is TGCGCCAGCAGCCTAGGGGGCAGCGGTGAAAAACTGTTTTTT.

The rearrangement uses TRBV6-5 and TRBJ1-1; D gene unclear. Germline V gene lookup returns CDR1 MNHEY and CDR2 SVGAGI. The CDR3 extends over 13 amino acids. Trimming removed 2 bases at V and 1 base at J, with 5 bases between. CDR3 sequence (DNA): TGTGCCAGCAGTTACGGAACGAACACTGAAGCTTTCTTT. Translating it yields CASSYGTNTEAFF.

The chain couples TRBV15 to TRBJ1-1; 10 bases are a match to TRBD1. This CDR3 is built from 13 residues. From germline, CDR1 is LNHNV and CDR2 YYDKDF (reference sequence). Trimming cost V 8 bases and J 6 bases; bases outside gene matches: 6. In nucleotides, the CDR3 is TGTGCCACCCGAAGACAGGGGGCCGCTGAAGCTTTCTTT. This encodes CATRRQGAAEAFF.

The chain combines TRBV15 with TRBJ2-3, with 8 bases aligning to TRBD2. The CDR3 has 15 amino acids. J was trimmed by 6 bases and V by 1 base; bases with no gene match: 6. Germline CDR1 is LNHNV and CDR2 is YYDKDF (reference sequence). The CDR3 DNA sequence: TGTGCCACCAGCAGAGGGGAAGCGGGGGCGGATACGCAGTATTTT. It is translated as CATSRGEAGADTQYF. The whole variable domain, filled in from reference TRBV15 and TRBJ2-3, reads DAMVIQNPRYQVTQFGKPVTLSCSQTLNHNVMYWYQQKSSQAPKLLFHYYDKDFNNEADTPDNFQSRRPNTSFCFLDIRSPGLGDTAMYLCATSRGEAGADTQYFGPGTRLTVL.

The chain is built from TRBV5-1 and TRBJ1-1, with D unclear. The V gene's germline CDR1 is SGHRS and CDR2 YFSETQ. The CDR3 loop spans 13 amino acids. V was pared by 1 base and J by 1 base, with 5 bases between. CDR3 DNA sequence: TGCGCCAGCAGCTTGCAACCGAACACTGAAGCTTTCTTT. Translation gives CASSLQPNTEAFF.

J is TRBJ1-5 and V is TRBV10-2; D call uncertain. The germline gives CDR1 WSHSY, CDR2 SAAADI. The CDR3 sequence is 13 residues long. Trimming stripped 7 bases from V and 1 base from J, with 8 bases between. CDR3 DNA: TGCGCCAGCACCTCGGACAGCAATCAGCCCCAGCATTTT. This codes for CASTSDSNQPQHF.

The gene calls are TRBV30 and TRBJ1-5; possibly TRBD1 for D (5 bases). V lost 0 bases to trimming and J lost 6 bases, with 12 bases between them. CDR1 is GTSNPN, CDR2 SVGIG, per germline (reference sequence). CDR3 length equals 14 residues. In DNA, the CDR3 is TGTGCCTGGAGTGTAGGGCAGGGTCCTCAGCCCCAGCATTTT. The encoded protein is CAWSVGQGPQPQHF.

The V gene is TRBV10-3, the J gene TRBJ2-3, with D perhaps being TRBD1 or TRBD2 (5 bases each). V lost 2 bases to trimming and J lost 1 base, with 13 bases between them. The CDR3 runs 16 residues. The germline CDR1 and CDR2 sequences are ENHRY and SYGVKD. CDR3 nucleotide sequence: TGTGCCATCAGTGAGCCCCCCGGGACCCGCACAGATACGCAGTATTTT. Translated: CAISEPPGTRTDTQYF.

This chain uses TRBV5-1 with TRBJ2-1; possible D gene TRBD1, 6 bases. This CDR3 has 14 amino acids. V dropped 3 bases and J dropped 4 bases, with 11 bases sitting between them. Germline CDR1 is SGHRS and CDR2 is YFSETQ. The CDR3 is CASSSGTKYNEQFF. The CDR3 DNA reads as TGCGCCAGCAGCTCCGGGACAAAGTACAATGAGCAGTTCTTC.

This chain joins TRBV19 and TRBJ2-1, with 7 bases that match TRBD1. Germline V gene lookup returns CDR1 LNHDA and CDR2 SQIVND (reference sequence). The CDR3 is made up of 16 amino acids. V was clipped by 3 bases and J by 7 bases; unmatched bases: 12. In nucleotides, the CDR3 is TGTGCCAGTAGTATTATCGGGACAGTATCCGGGAATGAGCAGTTCTTC. This codes for CASSIIGTVSGNEQFF.

In DNA, the CDR3 is TGTGCCTCACTAGCGGCATTAATCACAGATACGCAGTATTTT. It is translated as CASLAALITDTQYF. The chain has TRBV2 and TRBJ2-3; TRBD2 agrees at 8 bases. The germline V gene has CDR1 SNHLY and CDR2 FYNNEI. The CDR3 extends over 14 amino acids. V shed 11 bases, J shed 2 bases, and the junction held 9 bases outside the gene matches.

This chain links TRBV11-2 with TRBJ2-1; 9 bases map to TRBD2. Trimming cost V 5 bases and J 1 base; bases outside gene matches: 9. CDR3 size: 17 residues. Per the germline V gene, CDR1 is SGHAT and CDR2 is FQNNGV. The CDR3 coding sequence is TGTGCCAGCAGCCCCCATTTCCTAGCGGGGTCCTACAATGAGCAGTTCTTC. Translation: CASSPHFLAGSYNEQFF. Combining the CDR3 with reference TRBV11-2 and TRBJ2-1 gives the whole variable domain EAGVAQSPRYKIIEKRQSVAFWCNPISGHATLYWYQQILGQGPKLLIQFQNNGVVDDSQLPKDRFSAERLKGVDSTLKIQPAKLEDSAVYLCASSPHFLAGSYNEQFFGPGTRLTVL.

The J gene is TRBJ1-4, the V gene TRBV6-1; 7 bases are a match to TRBD1. V was pared by 4 bases and J by 7 bases, with 6 bases of the junction left unmatched. The CDR3 spans 14 residues. Germline CDR1 MNHNS, CDR2 SASEGT. In DNA, the CDR3 is TGTGCCAGCAGTGCCGTGACAGGGCGTGAAAAACTGTTTTTT. It encodes CASSAVTGREKLFF.

This chain joins TRBV11-3 and TRBJ2-1, with 7 nucleotides matching TRBD1. After removal of 5 bases from V and 9 bases from J, the junction contained 16 bases not matched to a gene. The CDR3 length is 16 residues. The germline V gene encodes CDR1 SGHNT and CDR2 YENEEA. CDR3 amino acids: CASSPEGQRLVGEQFF. The CDR3 DNA reads TGTGCCAGCAGCCCCGAGGGACAGCGTTTAGTCGGTGAGCAGTTCTTC.

This clone has a single count. The V gene is TRBV7-8, the J gene TRBJ2-5; D is perhaps TRBD1 or TRBD2 (6 bases each). There are 16 residues in the CDR3. CDR1 is SGHVS and CDR2 is FQNEAQ in the germline V gene. Trimming pared 5 bases from V and 5 bases from J, leaving 21 bases between. The CDR3 region is CASSHGNYLGGETQYF. The CDR3 nucleotides are TGTGCCAGCAGCCACGGGAATTATCTGGGGGGCGAGACCCAGTACTTC.

The table lists this clone with a few counts. V gene TRBV9 combines with J gene TRBJ2-7, with no clear D. Germline CDR1 and CDR2: SGDLS and YYNGEE. The CDR3 covers 11 residues. The V end lost 0 bases, the J end lost 11 bases, and 9 bases lay between the germline ends. The CDR3 sequence: CASSVDGPKYF. CDR3 bases: TGTGCCAGCAGCGTAGATGGCCCTAAGTACTTC.

This chain uses TRBV11-3 with TRBJ2-5, with 12 bases matching TRBD2. The V and J ends lost 1 base and 3 bases, in that order; junction bases with no gene match: 3. From germline, CDR1 is SGHNT and CDR2 YENEEA. The CDR3 extends over 16 amino acids. The CDR3 is CASSLVLAGGKETQYF. The CDR3 DNA is TGTGCCAGCAGCTTAGTGCTAGCGGGAGGGAAAGAGACCCAGTACTTC.

The V gene is TRBV6-5, the J gene TRBJ1-1, with D maybe TRBD1 (5 bases). Trimming stripped 6 bases from V and 6 bases from J, with 17 bases between. The CDR3 sequence is 14 residues long. The germline gives CDR1 MNHEY, CDR2 SVGAGI. The CDR3 DNA reads TGTGCCAGCAGGGTCCCAGGGAGAGGGGCTGAAGCTTTCTTT. Translated: CASRVPGRGAEAFF.

The chain employs TRBV19 and TRBJ2-5; TRBD1 aligns across 10 bases. The CDR3 runs 15 residues. V gave up 5 bases and J gave up 0 bases; unmatched junction bases: 3. CDR1 is LNHDA and CDR2 is SQIVND in the germline V gene (reference sequence). CDR3 in DNA: TGTGCCAGTAGTGTGGGACAGGGGCACCAAGAGACCCAGTACTTC. It yields the protein CASSVGQGHQETQYF.

The chain has TRBV4-3 and TRBJ1-1; no clear D. This CDR3 contains 14 residues. V gave up 1 base and J gave up 2 bases, with 8 bases separating them. CDR1 LGHNA and CDR2 YSLEER come from the germline V gene. CDR3 coding DNA: TGCGCCAGCAGCCAAGGTGGCAGCAACACTGAAGCTTTCTTT. This codes for CASSQGGSNTEAFF.

The V and J genes are TRBV9 and TRBJ2-6; D is uncertain. Germline values: CDR1 SGDLS, CDR2 YYNGEE. V lost 5 bases and J lost 0, with 6 bases in between. The CDR3 totals 14 residues. CDR3 nucleotides: TGTGCCAGCAGTGGAAGCTCTGGGGCCAACGTCCTGACTTTC. This sequence encodes CASSGSSGANVLTF.

J is TRBJ2-7 and V is TRBV6-1; weak D call: TRBD2 (6 bases). Deletions cut 10 bases from V and 3 bases from J, with 13 bases between. CDR1 MNHNS and CDR2 SASEGT come from the germline V gene. CDR3 size: 12 residues. CDR3 in amino acids: CATNLGGYEQYV. The DNA of the CDR3 is TGTGCCACCAACCTGGGGGGCTACGAGCAGTACGTC.

The V gene is TRBV5-1, the J gene TRBJ2-7, with D hard to call. Trimming removed 3 bases from V and 0 bases from J, with 7 bases in between. Germline V gives CDR1 SGHRS, CDR2 YFSETQ. CDR3 size: 13 residues. The CDR3 sequence: CASSSTVSYEQYF. The CDR3 region has the DNA TGCGCCAGCAGCTCGACGGTCTCCTACGAGCAGTACTTC.

The chain has TRBV11-3 and TRBJ2-3; D uncertain. Germline V gene sequence: CDR1 SGHNT, CDR2 YENEEA. CDR3 length: 16 residues. The V gene lost 1 base and the J gene lost 0 bases, with 11 bases spanning the gap. The CDR3: CASSLAGVVSTDTQYF. For the CDR3, the DNA is TGTGCCAGCAGCTTAGCTGGGGTTGTTAGCACAGATACGCAGTATTTT.

The CDR3 sequence is CASREGGFLAGLLYF. CDR3 DNA sequence: TGTGCCAGCAGGGAAGGGGGCTTCTTAGCGGGGCTGCTGTACTTC. V usage is TRBV28 and J usage is TRBJ2-7, with D possibly matching TRBD2 (8 bases). Trimming cost V 6 bases and J 12 bases, with 27 bases left between them. Germline assignment: CDR1 MDHEN and CDR2 SYDVKM. The CDR3 is made up of 15 amino acids.

The CDR3 region is CAWSAAGGQPQHF. For the CDR3, the DNA is TGTGCCTGGAGTGCGGCAGGGGGACAGCCCCAGCATTTT. V gene TRBV30 combines with J gene TRBJ1-5; 7 bases agree with TRBD1. The CDR3 runs 13 residues. The V gene's germline CDR1 is GTSNPN and CDR2 SVGIG (reference sequence). The junction had 4 bases not matched to a gene; V was cut back by 1 base and J by 7 bases.

The chain combines TRBV7-8 with TRBJ1-1; 7 positions match TRBD1. J gave up 1 base and V 5 bases, and 10 bases lay outside the gene matches. Germline CDR1 and CDR2: SGHVS and FQNEAQ. CDR3 length: 16 amino acids. CDR3 region: CASSQPTGPGNTEAFF. Here the CDR3 DNA reads TGTGCCAGCAGCCAACCGACAGGGCCGGGGAACACTGAAGCTTTCTTT.

The chain uses TRBV10-3 and TRBJ1-5, with D hard to call. Germline V CDR1 and CDR2: ENHRY, SYGVKD. The CDR3 runs 14 residues. The ends were cut back, 0 bases at V and 2 bases at J, with 5 bases in the middle. The CDR3 loop reads CAISESGGNQPQHF. CDR3 DNA: TGTGCCATCAGTGAGTCTGGAGGCAATCAGCCCCAGCATTTT.